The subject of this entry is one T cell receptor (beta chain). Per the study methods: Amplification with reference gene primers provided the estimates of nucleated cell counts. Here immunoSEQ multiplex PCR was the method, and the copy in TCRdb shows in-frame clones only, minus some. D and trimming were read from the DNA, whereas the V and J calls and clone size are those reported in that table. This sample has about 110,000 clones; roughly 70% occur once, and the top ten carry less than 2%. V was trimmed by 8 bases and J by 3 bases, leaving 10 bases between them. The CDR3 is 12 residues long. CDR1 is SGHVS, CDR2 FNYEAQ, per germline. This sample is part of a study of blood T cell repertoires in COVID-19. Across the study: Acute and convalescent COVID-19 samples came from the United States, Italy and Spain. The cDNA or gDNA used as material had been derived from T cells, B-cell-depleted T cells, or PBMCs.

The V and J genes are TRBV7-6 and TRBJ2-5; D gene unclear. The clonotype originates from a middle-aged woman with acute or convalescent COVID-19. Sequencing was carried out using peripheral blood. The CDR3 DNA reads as TGTGCCAGCTCCCCCCCAGAAGAGACCCAGTACTTC. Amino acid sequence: CASSPPEETQYF.